Listed below are T cell receptor beta chains from one sample, sequenced in a study of T cells expressing NK-cell markers. TCRdb re-called the 5' RACE reads, yielding one record per CDR3 amino acid sequence without DNA. This specimen shows fewer than 16,000 distinct CDR3 sequences; the ten leading clones hold around 60%. The sample taken for sequencing was blood T cells: a sorted CD56 or NKG2C T cell subset, CD4+ or CD8+ T cells, or bulk PBMC T cells (not recorded which). These receptors all come from a man aged 18-70 years in good health. CDR3s include the opening cysteine and the closing phenylalanine or tryptophan.

TRBJ1-6,TRBV11-2,CASSARSSRTLHF
TRBJ2-1,TRBV20-1,CSAAGQGGTNLVQFF
TRBJ2-5,TRBV5-4,CASSLRGGVSETQYF
TRBJ2-7,TRBV6-6,CASSLDRFYEQYF
TRBJ2-2,TRBV15,CATSRDRVTGELFF
TRBJ2-3,TRBV6-2/TRBV6-3,CASSYLPGLAGGLGWTDTQYF
TRBJ2-7,TRBV5-1,CASSRDRAYEQYF
TRBJ1-2,TRBV3-1,CASSLLGGGHGYTF
TRBJ2-6,TRBV20-1,CSARDEEPGWPGANVLTF
TRBJ2-3,TRBV20-1,CSASPIGPHSSTDTQYF
TRBJ2-5,TRBV20-1,CSAASGGRQTQYF
TRBJ1-1,TRBV7-2,CASSSLWGGTEAFF
TRBJ2-1,TRBV12-3/TRBV12-4,CASSPGTSSLGEQFF
TRBJ1-2,TRBV20-1,CSARVPPSTYGYTF
TRBJ2-1,TRBV5-1,CASSLRQVQDEQFF
TRBJ2-1,TRBV12-3/TRBV12-4,CASSTRTGNNEQFF
TRBJ2-5,TRBV29-1,CSVLLSETQYF
TRBJ1-4,TRBV15,CATSTRTVTNEKLFF
TRBJ2-4,TRBV20-1,CSARDLQRDIQYF
TRBJ2-1,TRBV5-6,CASSLELGSHEQFF
TRBJ2-3,TRBV5-1,CASTPGTSESDTQYF
TRBJ2-2,TRBV7-7,CASSSGTNTGELFF
TRBJ2-7,TRBV20-1,CSARGGFYRGGSYEQYF